This T cell receptor (beta chain) derives from a study of response to subunit inactivated influenza vaccine. TCRdb redid the calling of the RT-PCR reads with MiXCR, one entry per CDR3 protein. The sample includes about 570,000 distinct CDR3 sequences, 10% to 12% of them seen just once. These data were also reused for a study on T cells expressing NK-cell markers. Per that study: Scientists made TCR beta cDNA using 5'RACE template switching with UMIs.

This material consisted of PBMCs from blood, taken on the day of vaccination. The origin of this receptor is a man between 45 and 60 years old who received an inactivated influenza vaccine.

This chain's CDR3 is CASRGTRVLQETQYF. The DNA of the CDR3 is TGTGCCAGCCGGGGGACTAGGGTTCTCCAAGAGACCCAGTACTTC. V gene TRBV12-3 or TRBV12-4 combines with J gene TRBJ2-5, with TRBD2 identical over 8 bases. The CDR3 is 15 amino acids. Trimming cost V 8 bases and J 1 base; bases outside gene matches: 9.